This T cell receptor (beta chain) stems from a study of shared clonotypes between healthy human individuals. The germline CDR1 and CDR2 sequences are SGHDT and YYEEEE. With V trimmed by 4 bases and J by 3 bases, 9 bases remained unmatched. This CDR3 is 17 amino acids long. Using immunoSEQ multiplex PCR, the repertoire was profiled, and TCRdb retains in-frame clones only, with some absent. The repertoire holds fewer than 1.6 million clones, 98% seen once, with around 0.38% in the top ten. This TCR derives from a man aged 30 to 45 in good health. The sequenced sample consisted of naive CD4+ T cells sorted from blood. Subset meaning: CD45RA+ positively selected. The V call is TRBV5-6, the J call TRBJ2-7; 14 nucleotides agree with TRBD2. The chain's CDR3 is CASSPGLAGAPFYEQYF. In nucleotides, the CDR3 is TGTGCCAGCAGCCCGGGACTAGCGGGGGCTCCATTCTACGAGCAGTACTTC.